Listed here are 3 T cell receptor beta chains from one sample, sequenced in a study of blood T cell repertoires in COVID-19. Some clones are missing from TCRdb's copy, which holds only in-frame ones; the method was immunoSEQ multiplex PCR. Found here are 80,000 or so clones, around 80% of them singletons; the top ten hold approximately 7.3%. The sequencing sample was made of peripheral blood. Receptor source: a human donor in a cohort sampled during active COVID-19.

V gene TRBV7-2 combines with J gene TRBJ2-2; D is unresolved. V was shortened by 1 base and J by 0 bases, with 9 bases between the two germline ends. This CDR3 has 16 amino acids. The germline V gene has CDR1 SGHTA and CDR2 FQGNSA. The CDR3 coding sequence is TGTGCCAGCAGCTTAGTTGTACAGACGAACACCGGGGAGCTGTTTTTT. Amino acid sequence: CASSLVVQTNTGELFF.

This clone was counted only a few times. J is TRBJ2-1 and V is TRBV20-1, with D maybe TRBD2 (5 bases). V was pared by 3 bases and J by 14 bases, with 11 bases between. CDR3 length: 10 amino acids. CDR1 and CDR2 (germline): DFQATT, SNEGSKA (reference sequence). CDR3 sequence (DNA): TGCAGTGCTAGGGACTTTAGCGAGTTCTTC. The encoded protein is CSARDFSEFF.

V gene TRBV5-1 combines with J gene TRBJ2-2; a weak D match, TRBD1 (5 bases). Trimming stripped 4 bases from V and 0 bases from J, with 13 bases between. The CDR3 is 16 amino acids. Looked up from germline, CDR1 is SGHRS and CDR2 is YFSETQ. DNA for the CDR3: TGCGCCAGCAGCGTATCGACAGTCCCGAACACCGGGGAGCTGTTTTTT. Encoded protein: CASSVSTVPNTGELFF.